This TCR beta chain was identified during a study of graft-versus-host responses after intestinal transplantation. Study details: Anti-thymocyte globulin served as induction for all recipients, who then took tacrolimus and steroids for about three years.

Trimming took 2 bases from V and 4 from J; bases not matched to a gene: 1. This CDR3 is built from 14 residues. Germline V gives CDR1 MNHNS, CDR2 SASEGT. Broader study findings: Declines in HvG clones occurring early post-transplant were associated with peak circulating GvH clone levels.

Only in-frame clones appear in the TCRdb table, and some are missing; sequencing was by immunoSEQ multiplex PCR. This repertoire shows over 100,000 clones, roughly 91% found once; its top ten account for roughly 0.12%. To note about this clone: The antigen remains unidentified.

Sequencing was performed on unstimulated CD4+ T cells sorted from spleen or lymph node cells, taken before intestinal transplant. V gene TRBV6-1 combines with J gene TRBJ2-1; 8 bases line up with TRBD1. The sequence was obtained from a human donor who received an intestinal transplant. CDR3 DNA sequence: TGTGCCAGCAGTGAAAGGGACAGGTACAATGAGCAGTTCTTC. Amino acid sequence: CASSERDRYNEQFF.